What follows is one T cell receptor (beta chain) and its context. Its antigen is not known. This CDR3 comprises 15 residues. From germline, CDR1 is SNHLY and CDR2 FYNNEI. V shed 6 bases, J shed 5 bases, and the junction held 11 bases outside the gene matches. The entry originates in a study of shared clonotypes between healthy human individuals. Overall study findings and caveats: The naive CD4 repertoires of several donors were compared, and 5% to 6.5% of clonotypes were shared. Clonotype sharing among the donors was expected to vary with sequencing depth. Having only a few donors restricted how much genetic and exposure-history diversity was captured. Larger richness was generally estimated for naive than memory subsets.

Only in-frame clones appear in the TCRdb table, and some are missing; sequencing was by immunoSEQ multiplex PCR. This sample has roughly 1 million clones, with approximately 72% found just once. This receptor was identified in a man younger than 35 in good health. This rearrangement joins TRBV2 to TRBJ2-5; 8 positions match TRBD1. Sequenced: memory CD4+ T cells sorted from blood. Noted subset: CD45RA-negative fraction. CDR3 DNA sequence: TGTGCCAGCAGAAAACAGGGGGTTACGGGTGAGACCCAGTACTTC. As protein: CASRKQGVTGETQYF.